Given below is one T cell receptor (beta chain) in context. What this receptor recognizes is not known. Germline is not matched at one junction end, which may reflect a read error. This sample is part of a study of OX40 agonist ivuxolimab in advanced cancers. In terms of the full investigation: Ivuxolimab was an agonistic, fully human IgG2 monoclonal antibody directed against OX40 (CD134), a costimulatory receptor. The monotherapy dose-escalation portion (N ≈ 52 patients) of the phase I ivuxolimab trial is reported in the paper. Patients were allowed to have had prior anti-PD-1, anti-PD-L1 or anti-CTLA-4 therapy, and approximately 40% of the dose-escalation patients had previously received checkpoint inhibitors. Partial responses occurred in three dose-escalation patients: two with cutaneous melanoma and one with hepatocellular carcinoma. Intravenous ivuxolimab was administered to patients every 2 weeks at six dose levels: 0.01, 0.1, 0.3, 1.5, 3 and 10 mg/kg. Peripheral TCRbeta sequencing aimed to test whether ivuxolimab altered TCR sequence diversity and caused clonal T-cell expansion. Of the approximately 50 dose-escalation patients, hepatocellular carcinoma was present in around 20, melanoma in some 15, renal cell carcinoma in 9 and head and neck cancer in 9. A male proportion of roughly 80% and a mean age of 60 years, ranging from 23 to 79, were recorded for the dose-escalation cohort. Overall study outcomes, separate from this receptor: Low levels of normalized T-cell clonal expansion were also seen in some nonresponding patients. At doses from 0.1 to 3.0 mg/kg, clonal expansion was seen in both CD4+ and CD8+ blood T cells between baseline and week 6. In the 0.1-3.0 mg/kg groups, partial responders were among the patients with the lowest normalized peripheral clonal expansion, particularly in CD8+ T cells. After ivuxolimab, CD8+ T cells had more expanded clones than CD4+ T cells on average. The antigen specificity of the clonally expanded peripheral T cells was not determined.

From the germline V gene (reference sequence), CDR1 is SEHNR and CDR2 is FQNEAQ. The CDR3 runs 14 amino acids, cysteine and phenylalanine included. Just CDR3 DNA is preserved here, 42 bases in frame from base 1. The trial excluded patients who had a history of autoimmune disease or were on systemic immunosuppression. Peripheral blood for TCR sequencing was collected from all dose cohorts at baseline, on cycle 4 day 1, and on cycle 7 day 1. Samples were obtained from an open-label, multicenter, first-in-human phase I dose-escalation trial of ivuxolimab. Adults with locally advanced or metastatic melanoma, renal cell, hepatocellular, or head and neck squamous cell carcinoma were enrolled in the trial. Before TCR sequencing, CD4+ T cells and CD8+ T cells were sorted from peripheral blood as separate populations. Genomic DNA was extracted from sorted cells for sequencing of the TCRbeta CDR3 region. TCRbeta CDR3 regions were sequenced using the immunoSEQ Assay. The immuneACCESS repertoire file appears here via TCRdb, limited to in-frame rearrangements. These files lack a portion of the clones; in checked studies, under half of the deficit traces to unresolved V genes, and the cause of the others is not known. The sample has fewer than 45,000 clones on record, 88% of them singletons. About 12% of the sample is in the top ten clones.

The source is an adult with an advanced solid tumor such as melanoma, head and neck, liver or kidney cancer. The sequences come from CD4+ or CD8+ T cells sorted from blood, collected in a trial of the OX40 agonist ivuxolimab. The rearranged segments are TRBV7-9 and TRBJ1-1, with 7 middle bases fitting TRBD1. The sequenced DNA: TGTGCCAGCAGTTTAGGGGGCACGGGTTCTGAAGCTTTCTTT. The encoded protein is CASSLGGTGSEAFF.